This TCR beta chain was sequenced in a study of cytomegalovirus exposure and HLA in healthy donors. Primers included in the PCR were 60 Vbeta and 13 Jbeta primers. Profiling relied on immunoSEQ multiplex PCR, and the TCRdb table lists in-frame clones only, not all of them. The sample has roughly 190,000 clones, 10% to 15% seen once. Note on this clone: Its specificity is not known.

General study results and limits: The classifier reportedly diagnosed cytomegalovirus status with high specificity and sensitivity. The authors later linked a missense DCLRE1C variant to TCR beta V- and J-gene trimming. Sequencing depth roughly uniform across donors was assumed in presence/absence analyses. Later analysis placed DRB1 highest and HLA-C lowest in TCR association rates, which differed by HLA locus.

Germline V CDR1 and CDR2: SGHTA, FQGNSA. V dropped 5 bases and J dropped 10 bases, with 24 bases sitting between them. The CDR3 is 16 residues long. The sequenced material came from PBMCs. This receptor was taken from a man between 45 and 60 years old in good health and CMV-seropositive. This chain joins TRBV7-2 and TRBJ2-1, with D possibly being TRBD1 (6 bases). In DNA, the CDR3 is TGTGCCAGCAGCCAGGCCGGGACACGCGTTCAAGTGGAGCAGTTCTTC. Translated, it gives CASSQAGTRVQVEQFF.